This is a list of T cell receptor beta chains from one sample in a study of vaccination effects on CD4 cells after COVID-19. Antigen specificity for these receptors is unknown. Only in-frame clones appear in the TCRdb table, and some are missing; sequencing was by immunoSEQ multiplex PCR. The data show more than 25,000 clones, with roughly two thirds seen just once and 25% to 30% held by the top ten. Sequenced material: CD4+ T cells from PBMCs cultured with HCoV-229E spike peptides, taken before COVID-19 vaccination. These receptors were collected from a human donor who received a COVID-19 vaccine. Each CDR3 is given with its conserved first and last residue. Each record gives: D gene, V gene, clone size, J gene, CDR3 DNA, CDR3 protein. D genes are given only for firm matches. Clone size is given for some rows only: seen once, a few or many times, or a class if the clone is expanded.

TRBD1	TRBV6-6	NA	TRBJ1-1	TGTGCCAGCATCGACAGGGGGCGCGCACCTAACACTGAAGCTTTCTTT	CASIDRGRAPNTEAFF
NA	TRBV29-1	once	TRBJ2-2	TGCAGCGTTGGGGTCCCCGGGACATCGAACACCGGGGAGCTGTTTTTT	CSVGVPGTSNTGELFF
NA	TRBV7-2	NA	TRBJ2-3	TGTGCCAGCAGCTTAAGGGGTGGGACTGGGAGATTGGAAGATACGCAGTATTTT	CASSLRGGTGRLEDTQYF
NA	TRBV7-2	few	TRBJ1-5	TGTGCCAGCAGCTTAGCAGAGGGGCGGCAGCCCCAGCATTTT	CASSLAEGRQPQHF
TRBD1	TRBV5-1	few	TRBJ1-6	TGCGCCAGCAGCCAATCTCGGACAGGATCCTCACCCCTCCACTTT	CASSQSRTGSSPLHF
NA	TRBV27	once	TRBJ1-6	TGTGCCAGCAGTTTACGCCAGGGCACCTATAATTCACCCCTCCACTTT	CASSLRQGTYNSPLHF
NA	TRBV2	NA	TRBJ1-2	TGTGCCAGCAAGCTCGGACCTTATGGCTACACCTTC	CASKLGPYGYTF
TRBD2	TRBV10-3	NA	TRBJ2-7	TGTGCCATCAGTGAGGCCGCCCGGGGGGGACTAGTCTCCTACGAGCAGTACTTC	CAISEAARGGLVSYEQYF
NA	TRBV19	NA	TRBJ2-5	TGTGCCAGTAGAGTAGGCAGGGGTGGCGAGACCCAGTACTTC	CASRVGRGGETQYF
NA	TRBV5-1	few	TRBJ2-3	TGCGCCAGCAGCAGGGAACCGGGGGCAGATACGCAGTATTTT	CASSREPGADTQYF
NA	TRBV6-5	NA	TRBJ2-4	TGTGCCAGCAGCGGCGAGGGGGCCAAAAACATTCAGTACTTC	CASSGEGAKNIQYF
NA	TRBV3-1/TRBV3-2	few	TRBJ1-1	TGTGCCAGCAGCCAAGCCTGGGACGGCACTGAAGCTTTCTTT	CASSQAWDGTEAFF
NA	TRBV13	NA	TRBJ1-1	TGTGCCAGCAGCTTCAGGGGTGAAGCTTTCTTT	CASSFRGEAFF
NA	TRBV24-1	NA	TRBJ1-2	TGTGCCACCAGTGATGGCATATCTAAGGGCTACACCTTC	CATSDGISKGYTF
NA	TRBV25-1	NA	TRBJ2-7	TGTGCCAGCCAAGCAAGGGGGTATCAGTACTTC	CASQARGYQYF
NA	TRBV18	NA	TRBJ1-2	TGTGCCAGCTCACCACCGACACGAGGTTATGGCTACACCTTC	CASSPPTRGYGYTF
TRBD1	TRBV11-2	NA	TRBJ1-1	TGTGCCAGCAGCTTATCGGGACAGATGAACACTGAAGCTTTCTTT	CASSLSGQMNTEAFF
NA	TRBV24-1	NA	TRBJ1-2	TGTGCCACCAGTGGAGGTAGGGACTCCACTGCCCAGAACTATGGCTACACCTTC	CATSGGRDSTAQNYGYTF
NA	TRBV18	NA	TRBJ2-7	TGTGCCAGCTCACCACTGGAACTCTACGAGCAGTACTTC	CASSPLELYEQYF
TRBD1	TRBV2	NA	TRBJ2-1	TGTGCCAGCAGTTACCGGGACAGGACAAACAATGAGCAGTTCTTC	CASSYRDRTNNEQFF
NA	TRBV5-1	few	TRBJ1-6	TGCGCCAGCAGCTTGGAGGGCCGGGGCGCTTCCTATAATTCACCCCTCCACTTT	CASSLEGRGASYNSPLHF
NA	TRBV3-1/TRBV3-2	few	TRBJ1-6	TGTGCCAGCAGCCAGAACGGACCCCGAGGCTCACCCCTCCACTTT	CASSQNGPRGSPLHF
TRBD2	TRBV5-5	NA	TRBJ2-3	TGTGCCAGCAGCTCCCTGGCTAGCGGTAGCACAGATACGCAGTATTTT	CASSSLASGSTDTQYF
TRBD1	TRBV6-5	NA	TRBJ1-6	TGTGCCAGCAGTTACTCGACAGGGGGAAATTCACCCCTCCACTTT	CASSYSTGGNSPLHF
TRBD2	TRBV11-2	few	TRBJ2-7	TGTGCCAGCAGCTTAGAACCCAGCGGGAGGATCTACTTC	CASSLEPSGRIYF
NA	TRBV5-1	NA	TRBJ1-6	TGCGCCAGCAGCCCCTCAGCAAGGGGTGGGGTAAATTCACCCCTCCACTTT	CASSPSARGGVNSPLHF
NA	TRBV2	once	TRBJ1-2	TGTGCCAGCATCGTAGACAGGTACTATCGGACTAACTATGGCTACACCTTC	CASIVDRYYRTNYGYTF
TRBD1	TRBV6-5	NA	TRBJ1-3	TGTGCCAGCACCGAGGGGGCAGGGCCAGGAAACACCATATATTTT	CASTEGAGPGNTIYF
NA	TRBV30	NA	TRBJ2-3	TGTGCCTGGGGCGGACAGAGCACAGATACGCAGTATTTT	CAWGGQSTDTQYF
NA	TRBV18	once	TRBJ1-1	TGTGCCAGCTCACCACCGGGCAGGGGTAGCCTCCTGTGGACTGAAGCTTTCTTT	CASSPPGRGSLLWTEAFF
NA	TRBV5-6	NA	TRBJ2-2	TGTGCCAGCAGCTTGTCCGGGACATACACCGGGGAGCTGTTTTTT	CASSLSGTYTGELFF
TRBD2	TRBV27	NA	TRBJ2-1	TGTGCCAGCAGTTTTACTAGCGGGCGCTCCTACAATGAGCAGTTCTTC	CASSFTSGRSYNEQFF
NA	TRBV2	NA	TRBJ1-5	TGTGCCAGCAGCGAAGGAAGCCGTCAGCCCCAGCATTTT	CASSEGSRQPQHF
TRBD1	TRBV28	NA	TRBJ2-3	TGTGCCAGCAGTAGCGGACAGGGGACAGATACGCAGTATTTT	CASSSGQGTDTQYF
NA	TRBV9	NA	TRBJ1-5	TGTGCCAGCAGCAGGGGCGGATTCAATCAGCCCCAGCATTTT	CASSRGGFNQPQHF
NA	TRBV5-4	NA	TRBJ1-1	TGTGCCAGCAGCACACTGATGAACACTGAAGCTTTCTTT	CASSTLMNTEAFF
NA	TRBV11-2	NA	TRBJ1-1	TGTGCCAGCAGGTCCCCAGGTTTAGCTGAAGCTTTCTTT	CASRSPGLAEAFF
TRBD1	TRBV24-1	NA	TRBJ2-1	TGTGCCACCAGACAGGGGGCTTCGAATGAGCAGTTCTTC	CATRQGASNEQFF
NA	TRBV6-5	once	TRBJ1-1	TGTGCCAGCAGTTACTCTATAAGGGCCGGGGGCACTGAAGCTTTCTTT	CASSYSIRAGGTEAFF
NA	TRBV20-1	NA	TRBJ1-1	TGCAGTGCTAGTGCTTTTGCTGAAGCTTTCTTT	CSASAFAEAFF
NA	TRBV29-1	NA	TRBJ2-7	TGCAGCGTTGACCGCTCCCAAAGATACGAGCAGTACTTC	CSVDRSQRYEQYF
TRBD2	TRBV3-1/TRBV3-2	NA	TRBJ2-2	TGTGCCAGCAGGGACCTGATAGCGGGGAAGAACACCGGGGAGCTGTTTTTT	CASRDLIAGKNTGELFF
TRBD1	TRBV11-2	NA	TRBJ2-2	TGTGCCAGCAGCCGGGACAGACACACCGGGGAGCTGTTTTTT	CASSRDRHTGELFF
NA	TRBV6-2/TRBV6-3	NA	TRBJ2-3	TGTGCCAGCAGTTACGACGATACGCAGTATTTT	CASSYDDTQYF
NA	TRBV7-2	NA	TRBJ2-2	TGTGCCAGCAGACCCAGTGGCGGTGTCAACACCGGGGAGCTGTTTTTT	CASRPSGGVNTGELFF
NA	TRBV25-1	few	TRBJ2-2	TGTGCCAGCAGTGAAAATTCGGGGGAGCTGTTTTTT	CASSENSGELFF
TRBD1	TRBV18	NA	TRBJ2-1	TGTGCCAGCTCACCGGACAGGAGCTACAATGAGCAGTTCTTC	CASSPDRSYNEQFF
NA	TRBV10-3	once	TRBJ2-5	TGTGCCACGGGATACGAGAAGACCCAGTACTTC	CATGYEKTQYF
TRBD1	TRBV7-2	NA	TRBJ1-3	TGTGCCAGCAGCTTAGCGATGGCAGGGGGCAGAAACACCATATATTTT	CASSLAMAGGRNTIYF
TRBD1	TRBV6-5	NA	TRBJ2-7	TGTGCCAGCATACAACAGGGGGCGTGGGAGCAGTACTTC	CASIQQGAWEQYF
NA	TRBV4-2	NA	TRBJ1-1	TGTGCCAGCAGCCCCGGCGGGGGCGAGAACACTGAAGCTTTCTTT	CASSPGGGENTEAFF
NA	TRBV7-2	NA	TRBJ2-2	TGTGCCAGCAGCTTCCGGGAATACACCGGGGAGCTGTTTTTT	CASSFREYTGELFF
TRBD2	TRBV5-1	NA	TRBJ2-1	TGCGCCAGCAGCTCGGTTGGGATCCTAGCGGGGATCAACAATGAGCAGTTCTTC	CASSSVGILAGINNEQFF
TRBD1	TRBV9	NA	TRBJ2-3	TGTGCCAGCAGCGCAAAGACAGGGGGCGCGGATACGCAGTATTTT	CASSAKTGGADTQYF
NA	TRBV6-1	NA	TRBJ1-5	TGTGCCAGCAGTGAAGTACCGCTGTTTTTATATAGCAATCAGCCCCAGCATTTT	CASSEVPLFLYSNQPQHF
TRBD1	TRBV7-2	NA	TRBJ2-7	TGTGCCAGCAGCCCGAGGACAGGGCGCCACGAGCAGTACTTC	CASSPRTGRHEQYF
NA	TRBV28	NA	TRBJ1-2	TGTGCCAGCGTCAGGAGAAACTATGGCTACACCTTC	CASVRRNYGYTF
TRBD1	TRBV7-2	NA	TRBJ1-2	TGTGCCAGCAGCTCAGACAGGGGAGAATACTATGGCTACACCTTC	CASSSDRGEYYGYTF